This T cell receptor beta chain was profiled in a study of T cells after yellow fever vaccination. In TCRdb, the 5' RACE reads were re-called with MiXCR into one record per CDR3 protein. The sample has tens of thousands of distinct CDR3 sequences, approximately 4.2% seen once. CDR1 is SGHRS and CDR2 is YFSETQ in the germline V gene. Deletions cut 4 bases from V and 11 bases from J, with 19 bases between. CDR3 length equals 14 residues. Broader study findings: Abundant contaminating clonotypes from the bulk population could appear in FACS-sorted repertoires.

This clonotype was seen many times. The V gene is TRBV5-1, the J gene TRBJ2-1, with D perhaps matching TRBD1 or TRBD2 (5 bases each). The TCR was taken from a man between 18 and 29 years old who received the YFV17D yellow fever vaccine. Sequenced here: PBMCs, either bulk or a sorted T-cell subset (CD4+, CD8+, memory, or dextramer-sorted; not recorded which), sampled on the day of the yellow fever booster vaccination. The CDR3, as DNA: TGCGCCAGCAGCCTCCATGAATCGTCGGGACAGCAGTTCTTC. The encoded protein is CASSLHESSGQQFF.